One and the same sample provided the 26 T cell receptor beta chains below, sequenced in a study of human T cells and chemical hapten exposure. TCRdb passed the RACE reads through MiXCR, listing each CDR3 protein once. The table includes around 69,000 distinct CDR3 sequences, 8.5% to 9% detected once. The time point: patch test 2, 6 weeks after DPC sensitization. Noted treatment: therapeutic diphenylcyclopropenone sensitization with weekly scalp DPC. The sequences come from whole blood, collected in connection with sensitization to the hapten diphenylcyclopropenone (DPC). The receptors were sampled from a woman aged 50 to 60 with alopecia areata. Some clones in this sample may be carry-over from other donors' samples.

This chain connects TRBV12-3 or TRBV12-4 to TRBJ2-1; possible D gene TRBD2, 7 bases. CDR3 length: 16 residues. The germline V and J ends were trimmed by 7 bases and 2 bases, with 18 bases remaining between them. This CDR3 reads CASTRGGTSAYNEQFF. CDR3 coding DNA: TGTGCCAGCACCAGGGGAGGGACTTCTGCCTACAATGAGCAGTTCTTC.

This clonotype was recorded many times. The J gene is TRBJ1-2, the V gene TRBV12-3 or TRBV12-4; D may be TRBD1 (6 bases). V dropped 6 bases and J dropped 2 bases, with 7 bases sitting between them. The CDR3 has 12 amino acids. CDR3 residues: CASRTGNYGYTF. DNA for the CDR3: TGTGCCAGCAGAACAGGGAACTATGGCTACACCTTC.

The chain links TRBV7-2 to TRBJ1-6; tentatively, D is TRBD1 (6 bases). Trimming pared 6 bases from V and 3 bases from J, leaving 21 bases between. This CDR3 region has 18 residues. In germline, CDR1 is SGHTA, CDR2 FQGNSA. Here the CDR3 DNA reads TGTGCCAGCAGTTTATTAGCCGGACAGTCCTGCTATAATTCACCCCTCCACTTT. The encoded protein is CASSLLAGQSCYNSPLHF.

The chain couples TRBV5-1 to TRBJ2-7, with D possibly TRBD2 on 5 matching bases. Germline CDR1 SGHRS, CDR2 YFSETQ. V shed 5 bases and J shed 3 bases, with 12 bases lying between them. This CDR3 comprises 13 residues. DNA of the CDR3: TGCGCCAGCAGGATAGAGGGCGACTACGAGCAGTACTTC. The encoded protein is CASRIEGDYEQYF.

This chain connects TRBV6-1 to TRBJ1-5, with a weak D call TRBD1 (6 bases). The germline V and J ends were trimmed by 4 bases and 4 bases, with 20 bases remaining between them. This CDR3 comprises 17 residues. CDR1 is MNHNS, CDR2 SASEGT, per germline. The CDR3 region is CASSAVQGLGKNQPQHF. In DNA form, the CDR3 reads TGTGCCAGCAGTGCTGTACAGGGTTTAGGTAAGAATCAGCCCCAGCATTTT.

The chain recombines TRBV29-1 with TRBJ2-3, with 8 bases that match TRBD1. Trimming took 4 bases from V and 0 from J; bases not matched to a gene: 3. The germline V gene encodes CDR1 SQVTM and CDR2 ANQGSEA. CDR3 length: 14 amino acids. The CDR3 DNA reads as TGCAGCGTTGGTCGGACAGGGAGCACAGATACGCAGTATTTT. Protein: CSVGRTGSTDTQYF.

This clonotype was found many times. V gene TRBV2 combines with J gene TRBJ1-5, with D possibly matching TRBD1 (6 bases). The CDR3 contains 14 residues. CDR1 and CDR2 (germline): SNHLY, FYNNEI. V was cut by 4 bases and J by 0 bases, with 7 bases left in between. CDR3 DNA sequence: TGTGCCAGCAGTGGGGACAATAGCAATCAGCCCCAGCATTTT. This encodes CASSGDNSNQPQHF.

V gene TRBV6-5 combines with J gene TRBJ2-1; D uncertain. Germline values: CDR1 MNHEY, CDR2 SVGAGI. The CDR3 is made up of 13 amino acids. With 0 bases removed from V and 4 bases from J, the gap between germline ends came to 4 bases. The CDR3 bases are TGTGCCAGCAGTTACTCGAGTTACAATGAGCAGTTCTTC. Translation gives CASSYSSYNEQFF.

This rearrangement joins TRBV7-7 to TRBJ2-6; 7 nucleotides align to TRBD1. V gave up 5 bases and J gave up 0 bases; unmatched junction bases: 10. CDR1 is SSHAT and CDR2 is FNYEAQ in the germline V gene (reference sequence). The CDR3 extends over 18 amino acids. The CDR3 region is CASSPEDRFLSGANVLTF. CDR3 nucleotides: TGTGCCAGCAGCCCCGAGGACAGGTTCCTCTCTGGGGCCAACGTCCTGACTTTC.

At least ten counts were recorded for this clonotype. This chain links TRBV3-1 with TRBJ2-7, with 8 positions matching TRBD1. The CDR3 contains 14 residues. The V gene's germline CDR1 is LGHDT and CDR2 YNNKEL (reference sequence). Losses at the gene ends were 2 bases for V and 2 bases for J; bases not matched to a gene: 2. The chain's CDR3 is CASSQQGAAYEQYF. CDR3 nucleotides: TGTGCCAGCAGCCAACAGGGGGCTGCCTACGAGCAGTACTTC.

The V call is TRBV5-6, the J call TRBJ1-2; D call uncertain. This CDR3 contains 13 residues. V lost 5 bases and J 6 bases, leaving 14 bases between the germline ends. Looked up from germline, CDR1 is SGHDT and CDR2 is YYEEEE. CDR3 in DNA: TGTGCCAGCAGTACCCGGAACAGCGATGGCTACACCTTC. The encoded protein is CASSTRNSDGYTF.

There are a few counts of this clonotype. The DNA for the CDR3 is TGCAGTGCCGTACAGGTTTCCCAAGAGACCCAGTACTTC. It is translated as CSAVQVSQETQYF. The rearrangement links TRBV20-1 to TRBJ2-5; a possible D gene is TRBD1 (5 bases). This CDR3 region has 13 residues. Germline V lookup: CDR1 DFQATT, CDR2 SNEGSKA (reference sequence). Trimming took 6 bases from V and 1 from J, leaving 12 bases between them.

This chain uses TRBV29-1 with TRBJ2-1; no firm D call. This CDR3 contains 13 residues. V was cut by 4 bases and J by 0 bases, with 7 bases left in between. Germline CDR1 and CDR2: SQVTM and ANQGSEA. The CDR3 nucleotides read TGCAGCGTTGGAGGAGCCTCCTACAATGAGCAGTTCTTC. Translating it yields CSVGGASYNEQFF.

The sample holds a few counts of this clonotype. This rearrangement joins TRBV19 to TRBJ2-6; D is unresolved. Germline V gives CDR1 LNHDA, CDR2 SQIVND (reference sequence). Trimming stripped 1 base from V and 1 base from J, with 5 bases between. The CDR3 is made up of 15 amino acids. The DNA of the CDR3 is TGTGCCAGTAGTATAGGGGGATCTGGGGCCAACGTCCTGACTTTC. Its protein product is CASSIGGSGANVLTF.

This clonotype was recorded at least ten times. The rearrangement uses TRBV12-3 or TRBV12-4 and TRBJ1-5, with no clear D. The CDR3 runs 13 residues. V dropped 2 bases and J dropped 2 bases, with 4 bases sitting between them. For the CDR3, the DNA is TGTGCCAGCAGTTTATGGGGCAATCAGCCCCAGCATTTT. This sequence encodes CASSLWGNQPQHF.

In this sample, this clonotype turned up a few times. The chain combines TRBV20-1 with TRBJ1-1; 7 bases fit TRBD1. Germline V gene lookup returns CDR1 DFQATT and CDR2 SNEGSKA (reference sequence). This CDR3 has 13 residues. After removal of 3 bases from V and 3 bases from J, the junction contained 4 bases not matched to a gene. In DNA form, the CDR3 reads TGCAGTGCTAGCAGGGGGGCCGACACTGAAGCTTTCTTT. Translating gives CSASRGADTEAFF.

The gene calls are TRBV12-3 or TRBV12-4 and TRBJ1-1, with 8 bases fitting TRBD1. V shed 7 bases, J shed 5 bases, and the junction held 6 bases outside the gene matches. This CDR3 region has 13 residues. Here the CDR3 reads CASISRQGTEAFF. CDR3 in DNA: TGTGCCAGCATCTCCCGACAGGGGACTGAAGCTTTCTTT.

CDR3 in DNA: TGCGCCAGCAGCTTGACTAGCGGGGGCGACGAGCAGTACTTC. Protein: CASSLTSGGDEQYF. The rearrangement links TRBV5-1 to TRBJ2-7; 11 nucleotides align to TRBD2. The CDR3 covers 14 residues. With V trimmed by 1 base and J by 5 bases, 2 bases remained unmatched. Germline CDR1 reads SGHRS; CDR2 reads YFSETQ.

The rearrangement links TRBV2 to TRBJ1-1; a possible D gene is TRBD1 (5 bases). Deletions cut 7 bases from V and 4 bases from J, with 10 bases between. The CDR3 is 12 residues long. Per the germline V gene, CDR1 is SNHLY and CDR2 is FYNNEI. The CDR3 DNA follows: TGTGCCAGCATTTCGGGGGGCACTGAAGCTTTCTTT. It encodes CASISGGTEAFF.

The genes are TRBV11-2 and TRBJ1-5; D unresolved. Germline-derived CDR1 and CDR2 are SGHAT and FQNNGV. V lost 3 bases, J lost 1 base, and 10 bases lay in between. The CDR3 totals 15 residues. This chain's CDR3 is CASSLRVGSNQPQHF. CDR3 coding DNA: TGTGCCAGCAGCTTGAGGGTAGGGAGCAATCAGCCCCAGCATTTT.

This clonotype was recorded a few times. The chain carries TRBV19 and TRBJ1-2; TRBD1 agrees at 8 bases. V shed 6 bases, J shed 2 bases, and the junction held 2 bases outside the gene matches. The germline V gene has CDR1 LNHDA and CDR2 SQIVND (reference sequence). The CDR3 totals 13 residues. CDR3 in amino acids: CASSRTGNYGYTF. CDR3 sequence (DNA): TGTGCCAGTAGCAGGACAGGGAACTATGGCTACACCTTC.

CDR3 protein: CASSYRRESSNEQFF. The CDR3, as DNA: TGTGCCAGCAGTTATAGGAGGGAGTCTTCCAATGAGCAGTTCTTC. The J gene is TRBJ2-1, the V gene TRBV6-5, with TRBD2 as a possible D gene (6 bases). The CDR3 has 15 residues. In germline, CDR1 is MNHEY, CDR2 SVGAGI. V was pared by 3 bases and J by 6 bases, with 15 bases between.

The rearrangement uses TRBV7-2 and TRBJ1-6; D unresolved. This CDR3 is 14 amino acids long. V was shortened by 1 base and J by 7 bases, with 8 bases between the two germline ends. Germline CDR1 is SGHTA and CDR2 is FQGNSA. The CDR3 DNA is TGTGCCAGCAGCTTAGACAACGGGAATTCACCCCTCCACTTT. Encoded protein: CASSLDNGNSPLHF.

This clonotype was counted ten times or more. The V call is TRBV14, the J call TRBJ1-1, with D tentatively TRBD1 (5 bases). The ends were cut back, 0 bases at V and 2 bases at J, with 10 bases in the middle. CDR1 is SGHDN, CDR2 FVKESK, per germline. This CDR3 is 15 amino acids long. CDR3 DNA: TGTGCCAGCAGCCAAGATCCGAGGGGAAACACTGAAGCTTTCTTT. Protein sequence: CASSQDPRGNTEAFF.

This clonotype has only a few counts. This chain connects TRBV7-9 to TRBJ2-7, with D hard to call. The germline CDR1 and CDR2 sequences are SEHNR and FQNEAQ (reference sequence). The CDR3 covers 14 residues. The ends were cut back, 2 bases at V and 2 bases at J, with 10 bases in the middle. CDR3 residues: CASSLTPTPYEQYF. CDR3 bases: TGTGCCAGCAGCTTAACCCCTACCCCCTACGAGCAGTACTTC. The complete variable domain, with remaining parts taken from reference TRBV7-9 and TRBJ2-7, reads DTGVSQNPRHKITKRGQNVTFRCDPISEHNRLYWYRQTLGQGPEFLTYFQNEAQLEKSRLLSDRFSAERPKGSFSTLEIQRTEQGDSAMYLCASSLTPTPYEQYFGPGTRLTVT.

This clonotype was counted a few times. The CDR3 protein is CASSQQGAITEAFF. As DNA, the CDR3 is TGTGCCAGCAGCCAACAGGGGGCGATCACTGAAGCTTTCTTT. V is TRBV3-1 and J is TRBJ1-1, with TRBD1 matching 8 bases. CDR1 is LGHDT and CDR2 is YNNKEL in the germline V gene (reference sequence). The junction had 3 bases not matched to a gene; V was cut back by 2 bases and J by 4 bases. This CDR3 contains 14 residues.